This TCR beta chain is from a study of cytomegalovirus exposure and HLA in healthy donors. Study at large: For the roughly 400 genotyped donors, about 81% fell within the Caucasian-associated ancestry cluster. General observations from the study: A cluster of highly shared sequence variants was likely a sequencing artifact. Later analysis suggested most CMV-associated TCR beta chains were HLA-restricted.

V lost 3 bases, J lost 5 bases, and 6 bases stayed unmatched. Germline CDR1 SGHTA, CDR2 FQGNSA. The length of the CDR3 is 15 residues. A remark on this clone: Its matching antigen is unknown.

PCR was performed using 60 Vbeta and 13 Jbeta primers. Clones were read by immunoSEQ multiplex PCR, and TCRdb kept only the in-frame ones, dropping some. The profile shows over 65,000 clones, less than 80% of them singletons. The sequenced sample was PBMCs. The chain uses TRBV7-2 and TRBJ2-1; 8 nucleotides line up with TRBD1. The TCR comes from a woman aged 40 to 49 in good health and CMV-seronegative. CDR3 sequence: CASSLTGAENNEQFF. DNA of the CDR3: TGTGCCAGCAGCTTGACAGGGGCAGAGAACAATGAGCAGTTCTTC.